The TCR beta chain under discussion was sequenced for a study of cytomegalovirus exposure and HLA in healthy donors. The primer mix had 60 Vbeta and 13 Jbeta primers. Sequencing used immunoSEQ multiplex PCR; TCRdb keeps in-frame clones, though not all of them. The profile shows roughly 78,000 clones, 60% to 70% of them singletons. This CDR3 contains 14 residues. Germline-derived CDR1 and CDR2 are MDHEN and SYDVKM. V lost 9 bases and J 0 bases, leaving 15 bases between the germline ends. V gene TRBV28 combines with J gene TRBJ2-7; no clear D gene. Sample: PBMCs. This TCR was sampled from a man younger than 40 in good health and CMV-seropositive. The CDR3 DNA follows: TGTGCCAGTCGGGTTAGCCAAGGCTCCTACGAGCAGTACTTC. Amino acids: CASRVSQGSYEQYF.